This T cell receptor beta chain is from a study of blood T cell repertoires in COVID-19. The CDR3 contains 13 residues. V gave up 5 bases and J gave up 3 bases, with 12 bases separating them. The germline gives CDR1 SGHTS, CDR2 YDEGEE. TCRdb keeps only in-frame clones here, not all; method: immunoSEQ multiplex PCR. The sample records about 37,000 clones, around 90% being singletons. This receptor was taken from a man between 70 and 80 years old with acute or convalescent COVID-19. This rearrangement joins TRBV5-8 to TRBJ2-7; TRBD1 might be the D (5 bases). The sample taken for sequencing was peripheral blood. CDR3 in amino acids: CASRSPQGYEQYF. Written as DNA, the CDR3 is TGTGCCAGCAGGTCCCCGCAGGGCTACGAGCAGTACTTC.